The following is a T cell receptor beta chain sequence with its context. Antigen: not known. This specimen belongs to a study of beta chain features in type 1 diabetes. Findings of the study overall: A closer apparent resemblance between naive, central memory and Treg TCRB repertoires was seen in patients than in healthy donors. There was no resolution here of whether HLA type influences TCRB rearrangement.

Via the markers CD45RO/CCR7/CD25/CD127/CD95/CD27, stem cell-like memory, regulatory, central memory and naive CD4+ cells were sorted. Sorted cells reached over 95% purity in every population. The CDR3 contains 15 residues. V was pared by 2 bases and J by 5 bases, with 15 bases between. Germline CDR1 is SGHTA and CDR2 is FQGNSA. Expressed TCRB transcripts were sequenced because the isolated RNA had all been reverse transcribed beforehand. The method was immunoSEQ multiplex PCR; TCRdb's version includes in-frame clones alone and lacks a portion of them. The sample yields some 500,000 clones, around 10% seen once.

Sample: naive CD4+ T cells from blood. The sequence derives from a woman aged 18-35 years in good health. The chain carries TRBV7-2 and TRBJ1-2; D gene unclear. The CDR3 sequence is CASSLFPGSNYGYTF. The CDR3 DNA sequence: TGTGCCAGCAGCTTATTTCCCGGGTCGAATTATGGCTACACCTTC.